This TCR beta chain was found in a study of blood T cell repertoires in COVID-19. Study in general: The United States, Italy and Spain supplied acute and convalescent COVID-19 samples.

The assay was immunoSEQ multiplex PCR, and TCRdb's table has in-frame clones only and misses some. The sample carries some 130,000 clones, 81% recorded once. Between the trimmed V and J ends, which lost 4 bases and 3 bases, there was a span of 18 bases. This CDR3 is 16 amino acids long. The V gene's germline CDR1 is MNHNS and CDR2 SASEGT. V gene TRBV6-1 combines with J gene TRBJ1-2; D is perhaps TRBD1 (6 bases). The sequencing input was peripheral blood. This clonotype was obtained from a woman aged 55-70 years with active or convalescent COVID-19. CDR3 region: CASSGGQGIGDYGYTF. CDR3 sequence (DNA): TGTGCCAGCAGTGGTGGGCAGGGGATTGGAGACTATGGCTACACCTTC.